This passage covers 7 T cell receptor beta chains from one sample sequenced in a study of blood T cell repertoires in COVID-19. Only in-frame clones appear in the TCRdb table, and some are missing; sequencing was by immunoSEQ multiplex PCR. The repertoire holds 200,000 to 250,000 clones, with under 85% as singletons. Sequencing input: peripheral blood. The receptors originated from a woman aged 30 to 39 with COVID-19, enrolled during active disease.

The V gene is TRBV3-1 (or the pseudogene TRBV3-2), the J gene TRBJ1-1, with D possibly matching TRBD1 (5 bases). Germline assignment: CDR1 LGHDT and CDR2 YNNKEL (reference sequence). The CDR3 is 14 amino acids. V was trimmed by 1 base and J by 3 bases, leaving 9 bases between them. The CDR3 region has the DNA TGTGCCAGCAGCCAAGCGGGGGGTGACACTGAAGCTTTCTTT. This sequence encodes CASSQAGGDTEAFF.

This clone was detected a few times. This chain links TRBV5-1 with TRBJ1-5; D call uncertain. Trimming pared 3 bases from V and 0 bases from J, leaving 7 bases between. The V gene's germline CDR1 is SGHRS and CDR2 YFSETQ. The CDR3 contains 14 residues. The CDR3 DNA follows: TGCGCCAGCAGCTCCGGAGATAGCAATCAGCCCCAGCATTTT. Translation: CASSSGDSNQPQHF.

The chain recombines TRBV12-3 or TRBV12-4 with TRBJ1-3, with unresolved D. The ends were cut back, 2 bases at V and 0 bases at J, with 2 bases in the middle. The CDR3 extends over 13 amino acids. The DNA for the CDR3 is TGTGCCAGCAGTTTACACTCTGGAAACACCATATATTTT. This sequence encodes CASSLHSGNTIYF.

The rearrangement uses TRBV4-1 and TRBJ2-5; TRBD2 aligns across 9 bases. The CDR3 has 14 amino acids. V lost 2 bases to trimming and J lost 5 bases; unmatched junction nucleotides: 3. Germline V gene data show CDR1 as MGHRA and CDR2 as YSYEKL. This chain's CDR3 is CASSQFGLAETQYF. CDR3 nucleotide sequence: TGCGCCAGCAGCCAATTTGGACTAGCGGAGACCCAGTACTTC.

The chain employs TRBV19 and TRBJ2-3; 8 positions match TRBD2. CDR1 is LNHDA, CDR2 SQIVND, per germline (reference sequence). The CDR3 is made up of 15 amino acids. The V segment lost 2 bases and the J segment 2 bases; nucleotides outside the gene matches: 3. CDR3 sequence reads: CASSISSGYTDTQYF. As DNA, the CDR3 is TGTGCCAGTAGTATATCTAGCGGGTACACAGATACGCAGTATTTT. Full variable domain (remainder filled in from reference TRBV19 and TRBJ2-3): DGGITQSPKYLFRKEGQNVTLSCEQNLNHDAMYWYRQDPGQGLRLIYYSQIVNDFQKGDIAEGYSVSREKKESFPLTVTSAQKNPTAFYLCASSISSGYTDTQYFGPGTRLTVL.

This clone has just a few counts. In DNA form, the CDR3 reads TGTGCCAGCAGCGTAGAAGGGACAGGGGTTTACGAGCAGTACTTC. Its translation: CASSVEGTGVYEQYF. This chain joins TRBV9 and TRBJ2-7; 10 nucleotides match TRBD1. J gave up 4 bases and V 0 bases, and 4 bases lay outside the gene matches. CDR1 SGDLS and CDR2 YYNGEE come from the germline V gene. This CDR3 spans 15 amino acids.

This clone was found a few times. The rearrangement links TRBV2 to TRBJ2-2; 16 bases are shared with TRBD2. V lost 5 bases to trimming and J lost 13 bases; unmatched junction nucleotides: 4. Per the germline V gene, CDR1 is SNHLY and CDR2 is FYNNEI. This CDR3 has 14 amino acids. As DNA, the CDR3 is TGTGCCAGCAGTCCGGGACTAGCGGGGGGGAGGCTGTTTTTT. Translated: CASSPGLAGGRLFF.